The present entry profiles one TCR beta chain with its context. Its binding antigen is unknown. No per-base quality is available; no much larger clone lies one base away. The immunoSEQ Assay, a bias-controlled multiplex PCR, was used to amplify TCRbeta CDR3 regions from genomic DNA. The study's processing was this. The number of nucleated cells in each sample was estimated by amplification of reference gene primers within the assay. To quantify the absolute abundance of each unique TCRbeta CDR3 rearrangement, sequence reads were collapsed and filtered. For each sample, productive Simpson clonality was calculated as the square root of Simpson's diversity index over productive rearrangements. The table comes from immuneACCESS by way of TCRdb, which keeps in-frame sequences with V and J called. Part of the clones is missing from these tables; in studies checked, under half for an unresolved V gene and the rest for unknown reasons. The DNA was the basis for D and trimming; V, J and clone size are from that table. This sample comprises about 74,000 clones, roughly 84% of them detected only once. The top ten clonotypes cover 29% of the sample.

The data are from a study of blood T cell repertoires in COVID-19 (dated by TCRdb to the early 2020s). As for the study more broadly: Samples from collaborators originated in the United States, Italy and Spain and spanned both the acute and convalescent phases of COVID-19. The dataset comprised deeply sampled blood TCRbeta repertoires from subjects exposed to, actively infected with, or recovered from COVID-19. A freely available public database, intended as a resource for researchers studying the immune response to SARS-CoV-2, is where the repertoires were released. Where available, HLA class I and class II types were taken from metadata supplied by the sample provider and were not determined by assay-based typing. Nearly every sample came with metadata listing a de-identified subject ID, COVID-19 status, age in years and sex. Samples were obtained from the ongoing ImmuneRACE study (first 160 participants) and from roughly 1,300 subjects provided by 6 global collaborators. The prospective study material was composed of cDNA or gDNA derived from T cells, B-cell-depleted T cells, or PBMCs.

Paper-wide results and their limitations: How much clinical and demographic metadata was included differed by source and by participant, and the metadata was provided uncurated.

The junction carries 14 bases between V and J, which are trimmed by 4 bases and 4 bases respectively. The germline V gene gives CDR1 as MNHEY and CDR2 as SVGEGT. The CDR3 holds 14 amino acids from the cysteine to the phenylalanine. The entry retains the CDR3 DNA only, 42 bases that are in frame from base 1. Each collaborating institution followed its own protocols to collect whole blood in K2EDTA tubes. For TCRbeta analysis, collaborator samples were shipped as frozen whole blood, as isolated PBMCs, or as DNA extracted from either sample type. What was sequenced was peripheral blood. The V and J genes are TRBV6-2 or TRBV6-3 and TRBJ2-7; a weak D assignment points to TRBD2 (6 bases agree). The sequence came from a woman older than 75 with active or convalescent COVID-19. The CDR3 amino acid sequence is: CASSWDSRKYEQYF. The DNA sequence is as follows: TGTGCCAGCAGTTGGGACTCCAGGAAATACGAGCAGTACTTC.